This T cell receptor beta chain is drawn from a study of blood T cell repertoires in COVID-19. Only in-frame clones appear in the TCRdb table, and some are missing; sequencing was by immunoSEQ multiplex PCR. The sample consists of around 25,000 clones, 81% of them appearing once. Germline V gene data show CDR1 as LGHNT and CDR2 as FRNRAP. The CDR3 extends over 13 amino acids. The V end lost 1 base, the J end lost 2 bases, and 6 bases lay between the germline ends. The chain couples TRBV12-5 to TRBJ2-7; D gene ambiguous. The sequenced sample was peripheral blood. The origin of this receptor is a man between 70 and 80 years old with acute or convalescent COVID-19. In DNA, the CDR3 is TGTGCTAGTGGTTTGGACCGCGCCTACGAGCAGTACTTC. Protein sequence: CASGLDRAYEQYF.